The clone carrying this T cell receptor beta chain was counted many times. Its specificity is unknown. The authors used template switching to add a universal primer site and gave cDNA unique molecular identifiers. From the 5' RACE reads, TCRdb called clonotypes with MiXCR, one entry per CDR3 protein. Of 150,000 or so distinct CDR3 sequences in the sample, around 3.6% were seen once. In germline, CDR1 is SGHRS, CDR2 YFSETQ. The CDR3 is 14 amino acids. The V end lost 0 bases, the J end lost 7 bases, and 11 bases lay between the germline ends. The sample is drawn from a study of identical twins. Whole-study results and caveats: Zero-insertion analyses might be partly confounded by invariant T cells like MAIT and iNKT. Twin-shared out-of-frame alpha sequences were enriched for low generation probability. Without tracking the same donors, conclusions rested on cross-sectional statistical analysis.

Sequencing was carried out using memory T cells sorted from blood. The chain is built from TRBV5-1 and TRBJ1-5, with D uncertain. The sequence came from a man aged 18 to 35 in good health. CDR3 sequence reads: CASSLDGVGQPQHF. In nucleotides, the CDR3 is TGCGCCAGCAGCTTGGATGGGGTGGGGCAGCCCCAGCATTTT.